This T cell receptor (beta chain) was sequenced during a study of blood T cells in healthy people across ages. Broader study findings: A strong correlation between TCR beta diversity and naive T cell percentage was seen.

The authors ran a second PCR of 7 to 11 cycles using a sample-barcoded 5' primer and a J-beta primer mix. Any given sample supplied a minimum of 3 million CDR3-containing paired-end reads. MiXCR, applied by TCRdb to the 5' RACE reads, yields one record per CDR3 protein. The sample lists just over 800,000 distinct CDR3 sequences, under 80% seen once, with around a quarter in the top ten. The CDR3 extends over 16 amino acids. The V and J ends lost 0 bases and 7 bases, in that order; junction bases with no gene match: 6. Germline V gene data show CDR1 as SGHTA and CDR2 as FQGNSA. Notes on this clonotype: Its specificity is unknown.

The rearrangement links TRBV7-2 to TRBJ2-1; 10 positions agree with TRBD2. Sequencing was done on a sample of blood. The TCR originated in a man under 40 in good health. CDR3 loop: CASSLAGLAAPNEQFF. The CDR3 nucleotides read TGTGCCAGCAGCTTAGCCGGACTAGCGGCACCAAATGAGCAGTTCTTC.